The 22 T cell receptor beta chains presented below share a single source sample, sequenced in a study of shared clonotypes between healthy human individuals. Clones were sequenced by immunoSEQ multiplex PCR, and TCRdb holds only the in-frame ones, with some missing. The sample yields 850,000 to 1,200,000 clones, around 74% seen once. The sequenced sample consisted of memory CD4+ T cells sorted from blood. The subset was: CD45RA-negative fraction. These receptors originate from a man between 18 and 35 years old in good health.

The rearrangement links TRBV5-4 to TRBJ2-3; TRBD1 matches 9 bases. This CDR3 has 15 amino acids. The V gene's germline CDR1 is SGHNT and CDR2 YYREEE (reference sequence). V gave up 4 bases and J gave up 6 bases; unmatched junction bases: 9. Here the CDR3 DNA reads TGTGCCAGCAGCCCAAACCCGACAGGGGGGGATACGCAGTATTTT. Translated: CASSPNPTGGDTQYF.

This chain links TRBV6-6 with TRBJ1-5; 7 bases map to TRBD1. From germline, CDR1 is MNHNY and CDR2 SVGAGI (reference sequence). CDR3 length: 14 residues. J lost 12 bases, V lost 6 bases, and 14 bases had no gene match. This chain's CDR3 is CASRYGQDRAIQHF. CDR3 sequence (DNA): TGTGCCAGCAGATACGGACAGGATAGAGCGATCCAGCATTTT.

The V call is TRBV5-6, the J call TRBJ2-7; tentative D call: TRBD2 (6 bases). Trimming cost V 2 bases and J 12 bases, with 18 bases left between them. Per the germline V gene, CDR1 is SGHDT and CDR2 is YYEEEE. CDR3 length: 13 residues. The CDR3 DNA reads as TGTGCCAGCAGCTTCGAGGCGGGGCTAAAGATGTACTTC. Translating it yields CASSFEAGLKMYF.

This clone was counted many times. CDR3 DNA: TGTGCCAGTAGTACATACAGGGGGCCGAACACTGAAGCTTTCTTT. Its protein product is CASSTYRGPNTEAFF. The J gene is TRBJ1-1, the V gene TRBV19; TRBD1 matches 9 bases. CDR1 is LNHDA, CDR2 SQIVND, per germline (reference sequence). The CDR3 has 15 amino acids. With V trimmed by 4 bases and J by 1 base, 4 bases remained unmatched.

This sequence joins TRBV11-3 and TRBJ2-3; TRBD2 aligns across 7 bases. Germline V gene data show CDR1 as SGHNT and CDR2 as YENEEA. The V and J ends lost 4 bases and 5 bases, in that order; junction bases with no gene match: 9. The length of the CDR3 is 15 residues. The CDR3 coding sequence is TGTGCCAGCAGCTCAAGAGCTAGCGGAGGAGATACGCAGTATTTT. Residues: CASSSRASGGDTQYF.

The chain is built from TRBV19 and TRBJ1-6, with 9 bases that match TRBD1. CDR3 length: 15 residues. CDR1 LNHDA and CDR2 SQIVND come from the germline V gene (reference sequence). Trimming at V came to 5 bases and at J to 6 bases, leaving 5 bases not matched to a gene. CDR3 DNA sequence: TGTGCCAGTAGTGTGATACAGGGGGCTAATTCACCCCTCCACTTT. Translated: CASSVIQGANSPLHF. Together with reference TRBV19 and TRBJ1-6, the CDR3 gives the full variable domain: DGGITQSPKYLFRKEGQNVTLSCEQNLNHDAMYWYRQDPGQGLRLIYYSQIVNDFQKGDIAEGYSVSREKKESFPLTVTSAQKNPTAFYLCASSVIQGANSPLHFGNGTRLTVT.

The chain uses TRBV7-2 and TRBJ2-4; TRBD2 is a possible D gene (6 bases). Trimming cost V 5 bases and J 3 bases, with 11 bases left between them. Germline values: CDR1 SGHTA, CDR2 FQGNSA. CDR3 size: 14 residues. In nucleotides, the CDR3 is TGTGCCAGCAGCCTCGGGACTCTCAAAAACATTCAGTACTTC. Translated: CASSLGTLKNIQYF.

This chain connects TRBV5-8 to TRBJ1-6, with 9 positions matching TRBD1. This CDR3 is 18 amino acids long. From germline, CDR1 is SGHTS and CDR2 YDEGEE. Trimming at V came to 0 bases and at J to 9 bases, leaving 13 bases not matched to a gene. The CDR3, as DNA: TGTGCCAGCAGCTTGGTTAGGCGGGGGACAGGGACGACTTCACCCCTCCACTTT. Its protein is CASSLVRRGTGTTSPLHF.

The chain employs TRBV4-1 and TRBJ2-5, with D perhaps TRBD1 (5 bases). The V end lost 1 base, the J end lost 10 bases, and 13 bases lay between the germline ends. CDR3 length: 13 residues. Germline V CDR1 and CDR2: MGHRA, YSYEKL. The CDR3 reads CASSQGGARVQYF. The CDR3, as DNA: TGCGCCAGCAGCCAAGGCGGCGCCAGGGTCCAGTACTTC.

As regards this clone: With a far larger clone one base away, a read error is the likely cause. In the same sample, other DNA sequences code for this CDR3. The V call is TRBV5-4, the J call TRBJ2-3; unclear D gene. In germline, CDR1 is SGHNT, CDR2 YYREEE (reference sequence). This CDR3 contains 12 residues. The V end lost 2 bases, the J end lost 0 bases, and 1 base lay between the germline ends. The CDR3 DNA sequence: TGTGCCAGCAGCTTAAGCACAGATACGCAGTATTTT. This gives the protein CASSLSTDTQYF.

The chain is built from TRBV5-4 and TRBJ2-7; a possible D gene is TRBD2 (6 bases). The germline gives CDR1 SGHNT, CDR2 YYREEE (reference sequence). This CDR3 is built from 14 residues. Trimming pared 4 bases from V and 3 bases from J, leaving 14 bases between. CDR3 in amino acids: CASSGGTHDYEQYF. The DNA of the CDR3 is TGTGCCAGCAGCGGCGGGACTCACGACTACGAGCAGTACTTC. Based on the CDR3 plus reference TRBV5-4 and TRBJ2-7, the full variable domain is ETGVTQSPTHLIKTRGQQVTLRCSSQSGHNTVSWYQQALGQGPQFIFQYYREEENGRGNFPPRFSGLQFPNYSSELNVNALELDDSALYLCASSGGTHDYEQYFGPGTRLTVT.

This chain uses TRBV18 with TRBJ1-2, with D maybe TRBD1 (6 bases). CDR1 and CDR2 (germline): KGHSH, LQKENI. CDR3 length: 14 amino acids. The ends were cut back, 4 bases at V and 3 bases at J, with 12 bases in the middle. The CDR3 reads CASSLDSPYYGYTF. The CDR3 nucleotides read TGTGCCAGCTCACTGGACAGTCCCTACTATGGCTACACCTTC.

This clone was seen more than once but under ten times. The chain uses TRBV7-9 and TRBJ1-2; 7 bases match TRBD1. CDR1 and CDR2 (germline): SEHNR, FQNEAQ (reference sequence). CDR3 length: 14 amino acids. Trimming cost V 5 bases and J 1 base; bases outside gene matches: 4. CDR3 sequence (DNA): TGTGCCAGCAGCGCGGGACAGCTTAACTATGGCTACACCTTC. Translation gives CASSAGQLNYGYTF.

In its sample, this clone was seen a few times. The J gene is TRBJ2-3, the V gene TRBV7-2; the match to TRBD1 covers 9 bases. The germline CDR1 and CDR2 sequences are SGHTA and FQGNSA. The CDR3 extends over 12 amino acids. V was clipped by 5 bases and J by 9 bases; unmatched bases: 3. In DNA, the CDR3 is TGTGCCAGCAGCCCTGACAGGGGGACGCAGTATTTT. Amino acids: CASSPDRGTQYF.

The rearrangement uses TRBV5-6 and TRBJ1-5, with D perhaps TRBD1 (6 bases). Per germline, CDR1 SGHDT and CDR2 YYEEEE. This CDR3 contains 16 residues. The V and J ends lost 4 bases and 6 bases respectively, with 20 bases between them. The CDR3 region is CASSRRTERQGQPQHF. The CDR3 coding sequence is TGTGCCAGCAGCCGGAGGACAGAAAGACAAGGTCAGCCCCAGCATTTT. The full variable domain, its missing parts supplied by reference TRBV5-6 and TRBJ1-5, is DAGVTQSPTHLIKTRGQQVTLRCSPKSGHDTVSWYQQALGQGPQFIFQYYEEEERQRGNFPDRFSGHQFPNYSSELNVNALLLGDSALYLCASSRRTERQGQPQHFGDGTRLSIL.

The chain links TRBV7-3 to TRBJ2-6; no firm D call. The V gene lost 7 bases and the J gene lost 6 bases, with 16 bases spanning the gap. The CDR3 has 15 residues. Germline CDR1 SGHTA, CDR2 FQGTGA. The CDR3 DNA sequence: TGTGCCAGCAATTTGAGTACGTCGGAGGCCAACGTCCTGACTTTC. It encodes CASNLSTSEANVLTF.

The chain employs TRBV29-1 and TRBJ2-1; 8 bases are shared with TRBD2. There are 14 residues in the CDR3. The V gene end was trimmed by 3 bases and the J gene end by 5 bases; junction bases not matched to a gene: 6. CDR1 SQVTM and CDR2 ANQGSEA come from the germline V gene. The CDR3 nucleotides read TGCAGCGTTGAGGCCGGACTAGCAAACAATGAGCAGTTCTTC. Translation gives CSVEAGLANNEQFF.

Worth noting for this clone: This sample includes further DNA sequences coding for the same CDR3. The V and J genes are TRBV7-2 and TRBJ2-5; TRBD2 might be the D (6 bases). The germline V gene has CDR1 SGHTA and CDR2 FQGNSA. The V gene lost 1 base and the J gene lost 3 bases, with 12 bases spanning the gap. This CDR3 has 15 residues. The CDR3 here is CASSLVGRIEETQYF. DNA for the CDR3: TGTGCCAGCAGCTTAGTTGGGAGGATAGAAGAGACCCAGTACTTC.

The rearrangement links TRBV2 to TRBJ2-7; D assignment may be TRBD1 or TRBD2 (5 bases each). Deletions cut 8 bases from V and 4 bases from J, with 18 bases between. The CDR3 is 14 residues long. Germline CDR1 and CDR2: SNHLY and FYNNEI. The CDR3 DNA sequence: TGTGCCAGCTACCGGGACCCGACCCTGTACGAGCAGTACTTC. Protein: CASYRDPTLYEQYF.

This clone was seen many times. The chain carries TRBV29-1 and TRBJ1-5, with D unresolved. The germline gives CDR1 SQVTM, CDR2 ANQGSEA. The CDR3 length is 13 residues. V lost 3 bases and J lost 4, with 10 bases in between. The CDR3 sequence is CSVEVELNQPQHF. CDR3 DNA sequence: TGCAGCGTTGAGGTTGAGCTTAATCAGCCCCAGCATTTT.

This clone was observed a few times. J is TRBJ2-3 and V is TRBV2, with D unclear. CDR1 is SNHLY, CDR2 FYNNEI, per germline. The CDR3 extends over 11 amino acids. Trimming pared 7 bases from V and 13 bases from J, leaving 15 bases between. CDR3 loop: CASKRLAREYF. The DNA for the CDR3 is TGTGCCAGCAAAAGGCTCGCCCGAGAGTATTTT. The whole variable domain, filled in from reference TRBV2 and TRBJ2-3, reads EPEVTQTPSHQVTQMGQEVILRCVPISNHLYFYWYRQILGQKVEFLVSFYNNEISEKSEIFDDQFSVERPDGSNFTLKIRSTKLEDSAMYFCASKRLAREYFGPGTRLTVL.

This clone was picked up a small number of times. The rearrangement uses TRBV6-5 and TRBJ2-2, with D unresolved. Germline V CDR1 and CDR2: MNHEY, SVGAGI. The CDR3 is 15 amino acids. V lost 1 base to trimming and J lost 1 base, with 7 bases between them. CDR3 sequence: CASSYFKGNTGELFF. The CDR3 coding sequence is TGTGCCAGCAGTTACTTTAAGGGGAACACCGGGGAGCTGTTTTTT.